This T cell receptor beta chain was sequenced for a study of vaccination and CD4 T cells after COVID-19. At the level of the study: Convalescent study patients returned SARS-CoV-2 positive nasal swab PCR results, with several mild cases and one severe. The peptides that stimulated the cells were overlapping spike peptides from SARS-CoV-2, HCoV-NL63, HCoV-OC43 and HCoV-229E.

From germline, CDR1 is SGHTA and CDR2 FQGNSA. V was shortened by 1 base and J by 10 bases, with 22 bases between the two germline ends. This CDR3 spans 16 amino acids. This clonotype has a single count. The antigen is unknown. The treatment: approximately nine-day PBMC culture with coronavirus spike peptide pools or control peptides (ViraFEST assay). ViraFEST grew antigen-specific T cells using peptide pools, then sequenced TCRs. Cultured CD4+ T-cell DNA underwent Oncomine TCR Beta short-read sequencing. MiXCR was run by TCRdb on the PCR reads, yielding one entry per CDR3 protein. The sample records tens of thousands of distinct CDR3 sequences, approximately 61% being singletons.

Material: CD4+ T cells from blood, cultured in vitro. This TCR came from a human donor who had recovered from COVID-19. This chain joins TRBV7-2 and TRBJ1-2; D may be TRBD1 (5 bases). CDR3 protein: CASSLGGPGTNSDYTF. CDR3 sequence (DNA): TGTGCCAGCAGCTTAGGAGGGCCGGGGACGAATAGTGACTACACCTTC.